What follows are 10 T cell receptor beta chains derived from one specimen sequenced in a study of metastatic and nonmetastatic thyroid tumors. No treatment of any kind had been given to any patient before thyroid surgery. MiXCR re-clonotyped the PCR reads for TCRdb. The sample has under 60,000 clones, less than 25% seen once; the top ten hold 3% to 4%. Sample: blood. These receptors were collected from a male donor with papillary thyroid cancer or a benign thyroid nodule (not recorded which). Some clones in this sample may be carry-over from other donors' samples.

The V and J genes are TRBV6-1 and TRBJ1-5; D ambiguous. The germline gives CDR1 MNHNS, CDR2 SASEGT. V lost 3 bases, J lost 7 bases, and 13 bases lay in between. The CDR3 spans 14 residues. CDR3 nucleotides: TGTGCCAGCAGTGATGAAGTCCTTTCCCAGCCCCAGCATTTT. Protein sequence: CASSDEVLSQPQHF.

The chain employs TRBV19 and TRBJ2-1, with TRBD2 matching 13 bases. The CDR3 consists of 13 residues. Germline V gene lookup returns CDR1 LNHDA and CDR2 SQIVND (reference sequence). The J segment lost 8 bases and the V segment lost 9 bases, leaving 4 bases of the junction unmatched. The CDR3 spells CASRLAGGHEQFF. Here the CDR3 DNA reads TGTGCCAGCAGACTAGCGGGGGGCCATGAGCAGTTCTTC.

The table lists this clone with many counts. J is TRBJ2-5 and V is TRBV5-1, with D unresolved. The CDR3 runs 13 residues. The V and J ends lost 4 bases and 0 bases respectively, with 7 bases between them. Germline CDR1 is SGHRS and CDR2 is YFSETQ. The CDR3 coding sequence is TGCGCCAGCAGCGGCCCTAACCAAGAGACCCAGTACTTC. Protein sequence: CASSGPNQETQYF.

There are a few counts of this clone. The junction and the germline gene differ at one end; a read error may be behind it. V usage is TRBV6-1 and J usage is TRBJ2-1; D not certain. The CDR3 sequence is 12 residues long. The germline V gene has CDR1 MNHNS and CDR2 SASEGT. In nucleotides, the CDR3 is TGTACCAGCAGTCGGTCTGTCAATGAGCAGTTCTTC. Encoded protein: CTSSRSVNEQFF.

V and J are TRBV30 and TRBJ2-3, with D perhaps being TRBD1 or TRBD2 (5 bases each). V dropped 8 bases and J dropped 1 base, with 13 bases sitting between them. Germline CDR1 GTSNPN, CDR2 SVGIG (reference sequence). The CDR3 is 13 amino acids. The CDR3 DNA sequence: TGTGCCGCCTTCGGGGACCGCACAGATACGCAGTATTTT. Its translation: CAAFGDRTDTQYF. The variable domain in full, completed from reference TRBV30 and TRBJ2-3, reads SQTIHQWPATLVQPVGSPLSLECTVEGTSNPNLYWYRQAAGRGLQLLFYSVGIGQISSEVPQNLSASRPQDRQFILSSKKLLLSDSGFYLCAAFGDRTDTQYFGPGTRLTVL.

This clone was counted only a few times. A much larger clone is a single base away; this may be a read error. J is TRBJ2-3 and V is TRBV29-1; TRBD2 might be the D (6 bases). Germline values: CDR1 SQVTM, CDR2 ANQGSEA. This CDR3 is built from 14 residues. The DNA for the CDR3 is TGCAGCGTGGAAACAGGAGGGGTGACAGATACGCGGTATTTT. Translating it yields CSVETGGVTDTRYF.

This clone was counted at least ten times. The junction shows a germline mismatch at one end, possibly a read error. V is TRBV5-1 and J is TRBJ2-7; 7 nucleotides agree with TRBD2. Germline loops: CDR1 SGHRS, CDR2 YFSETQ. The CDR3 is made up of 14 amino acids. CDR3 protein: CASSTREAGYGQYF. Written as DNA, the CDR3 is TGCGCCAGCAGCACTAGGGAAGCGGGGTACGGGCAGTACTTC. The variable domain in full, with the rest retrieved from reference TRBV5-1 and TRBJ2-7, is KAGVTQTPRYLIKTRGQQVTLSCSPISGHRSVSWYQQTPGQGLQFLFEYFSETQRNKGNFPGRFSGRQFSNSRSEMNVSTLELGDSALYLCASSTREAGYGQYFGPGTRLTVT.

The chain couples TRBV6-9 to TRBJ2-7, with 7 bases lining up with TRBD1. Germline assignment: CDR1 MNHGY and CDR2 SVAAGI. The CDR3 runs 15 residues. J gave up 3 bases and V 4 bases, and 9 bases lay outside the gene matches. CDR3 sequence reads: CASSSSTGQGYEQYF. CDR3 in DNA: TGTGCCAGCAGTTCCTCGACAGGGCAGGGCTACGAGCAGTACTTC.

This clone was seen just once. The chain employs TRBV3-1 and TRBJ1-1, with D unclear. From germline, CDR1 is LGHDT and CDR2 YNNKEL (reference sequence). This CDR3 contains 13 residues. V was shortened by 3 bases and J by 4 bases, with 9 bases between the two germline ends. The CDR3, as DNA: TGTGCCAGCAGCCAGGGGAGAGGCACTGAAGCTTTCTTT. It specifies CASSQGRGTEAFF.

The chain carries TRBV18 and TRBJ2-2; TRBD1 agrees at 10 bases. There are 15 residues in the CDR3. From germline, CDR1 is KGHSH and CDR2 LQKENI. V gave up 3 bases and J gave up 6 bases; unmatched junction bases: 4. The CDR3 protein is CASSPVGQGSGELFF. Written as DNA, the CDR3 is TGTGCCAGCTCACCCGTGGGACAGGGGTCCGGGGAGCTGTTTTTT.